These 30 T cell receptor beta chains came from one sample sequenced in a study of shared clonotypes between healthy human individuals. Some clones are missing from TCRdb's copy, which holds only in-frame ones; the method was immunoSEQ multiplex PCR. The profile shows more than 2 million clones, 95% of them singletons. Sample: naive CD4+ T cells sorted from blood. Sample subset: CD45RA+ positively selected. The receptors originated from a man aged 18 to 30 in good health.

The genes are TRBV27 and TRBJ2-7; maybe TRBD1 (8 bases). The germline V gene has CDR1 MNHEY and CDR2 SMNVEV (reference sequence). Trimming cost V 4 bases and J 6 bases, with 28 bases left between them. CDR3 length equals 18 residues. This CDR3 reads CASSSRRWTGTIGSEQYF. CDR3 nucleotides: TGTGCCAGCAGTTCCCGGAGGTGGACAGGGACTATCGGGAGCGAGCAGTACTTC.

V and J are TRBV7-6 and TRBJ2-5; a weak D match, TRBD1 (6 bases). This CDR3 is built from 15 residues. CDR1 is SGHVS, CDR2 FNYEAQ, per germline. Between the trimmed V and J ends, which lost 2 bases and 3 bases, there was a span of 13 bases. The CDR3 DNA reads as TGTGCCAGCAGCTTAAGTCACACAGGGAAAGAGACCCAGTACTTC. Its translation is CASSLSHTGKETQYF.

This clone came up once. The V gene is TRBV5-1, the J gene TRBJ2-3; TRBD1 might be the D (6 bases). Trimming cost V 4 bases and J 4 bases, with 13 bases left between them. The CDR3 runs to 14 residues. Germline lookup yields CDR1 SGHRS and CDR2 YFSETQ. CDR3 region: CASSTTGRADTQYF. In DNA, the CDR3 is TGCGCCAGCAGCACGACAGGTCGGGCAGATACGCAGTATTTT.

The chain has TRBV7-6 and TRBJ1-5; the D gene is possibly TRBD1 (5 bases). The CDR3 has 13 amino acids. Germline V gene lookup returns CDR1 SGHVS and CDR2 FNYEAQ. Trimming left V 5 bases short and J 4 bases short, with 9 bases between. The CDR3 region is CASSLQENQPQHF. Here the CDR3 DNA reads TGTGCCAGCAGCCTACAGGAAAATCAGCCCCAGCATTTT.

On this clone: The sample holds other DNA sequences that translate to the same CDR3. The CDR3 sequence is CASSFLGTEAFF. The CDR3 DNA reads as TGTGCCAGCAGCTTCCTTGGGACTGAAGCTTTCTTT. The gene calls are TRBV7-2 and TRBJ1-1; D gene uncertain. There are 12 residues in the CDR3. V shed 3 bases and J shed 5 bases, with 7 bases lying between them. From germline, CDR1 is SGHTA and CDR2 FQGNSA.

V and J are TRBV28 and TRBJ1-4; 7 positions match TRBD1. Germline V lookup: CDR1 MDHEN, CDR2 SYDVKM. The CDR3 runs 15 residues. The trim removed 7 bases at V and 8 bases at J, leaving 13 bases unmatched. CDR3 coding DNA: TGTGCCAGCACCAATACAGGGGCCCTTTACGAAAAACTGTTTTTT. Residues: CASTNTGALYEKLFF.

A note on this clone: Distinct nucleotide sequences in the sample also encode this CDR3. The DNA for the CDR3 is TGTGCCAGCAGCTTAACCGGGGTGAGCTCCTACGAGCAGTACTTC. Its protein is CASSLTGVSSYEQYF. The rearrangement uses TRBV7-2 and TRBJ2-7; a weak D match, TRBD2 (5 bases). CDR3 length: 15 residues. CDR1 and CDR2 from the germline V gene are SGHTA and FQGNSA. V shed 2 bases and J shed 0 bases, with 11 bases lying between them.

The V gene is TRBV6-5, the J gene TRBJ2-7; 8 bases fit TRBD2. The CDR3 consists of 14 residues. Trimming removed 7 bases from V and 6 bases from J; junction bases left unmatched: 11. Per germline, CDR1 MNHEY and CDR2 SVGAGI. The CDR3 spells CASTLAGKGGEQYF. In nucleotides, the CDR3 is TGTGCCAGCACCTTAGCGGGGAAGGGGGGCGAGCAGTACTTC.

As to this clone: Distinct nucleotide sequences in the sample also encode this CDR3. The gene calls are TRBV27 and TRBJ1-5; D not resolved. V was clipped by 2 bases and J by 3 bases, with 8 bases between them. Germline lookup yields CDR1 MNHEY and CDR2 SMNVEV (reference sequence). This CDR3 contains 14 residues. Written as DNA, the CDR3 is TGTGCCAGCAGTTTAGTGGGGAACAATCAGCCCCAGCATTTT. Protein: CASSLVGNNQPQHF.

The chain joins TRBV7-2 to TRBJ2-7; TRBD2 might be the D (6 bases). The CDR3 consists of 14 residues. The germline CDR1 and CDR2 sequences are SGHTA and FQGNSA. With 3 bases removed from V and 2 bases from J, the gap between germline ends came to 11 bases. Here the CDR3 reads CASSLTSFTYEQYF. CDR3 bases: TGTGCCAGCAGCTTGACTAGTTTCACCTACGAGCAGTACTTC.

V is TRBV5-4 and J is TRBJ2-2; 10 bases are a match to TRBD1. This CDR3 is built from 15 residues. With 2 bases clipped from V and 7 bases from J, the junction kept 5 bases outside the gene matches. In germline, CDR1 is SGHNT, CDR2 YYREEE (reference sequence). The CDR3 protein is CASSFTDRGSGELFF. The CDR3 DNA follows: TGTGCCAGCAGCTTTACGGACAGGGGGAGCGGGGAGCTGTTTTTT.

Points on this clone: Other DNA sequences in this sample translate to the same CDR3. This chain links TRBV19 with TRBJ2-7; either TRBD1 or TRBD2 may supply D (5 bases each). Trimming removed 1 base at V and 3 bases at J, with 10 bases between. Germline CDR1 LNHDA, CDR2 SQIVND (reference sequence). This CDR3 contains 14 residues. The CDR3 spells CASSIGGRSYEQYF. CDR3 DNA: TGTGCCAGTAGTATAGGGGGGAGAAGCTACGAGCAGTACTTC.

This clone has only one observation. The chain has TRBV10-2 and TRBJ2-1; the D gene is possibly TRBD1 (6 bases). CDR3 size: 14 residues. Germline assignment: CDR1 WSHSY and CDR2 SAAADI. The germline V and J ends were trimmed by 8 bases and 6 bases, with 17 bases remaining between them. The DNA for the CDR3 is TGCGCCAGCGGAAACTCCGACAGGACCAATGAGCAGTTCTTC. Protein: CASGNSDRTNEQFF.

On this clone: The sample contains more than one DNA sequence encoding this CDR3. The chain couples TRBV7-2 to TRBJ1-5, with D perhaps TRBD1 (5 bases). This CDR3 is 13 amino acids long. CDR1 is SGHTA and CDR2 is FQGNSA in the germline V gene. V was clipped by 4 bases and J by 7 bases, with 11 bases between them. As DNA, the CDR3 is TGTGCCAGCAGCTCTCGGGAGGGGCAGCCCCAGCATTTT. Translating it yields CASSSREGQPQHF.

The chain couples TRBV4-1 to TRBJ2-2; tentative D call: TRBD2 (6 bases). Germline values: CDR1 MGHRA, CDR2 YSYEKL. Trimming stripped 5 bases from V and 0 bases from J, with 16 bases between. This CDR3 comprises 17 residues. The CDR3 protein is CASSAPRTGANTGELFF. The CDR3 DNA is TGCGCCAGCAGCGCACCACGGACGGGGGCGAACACCGGGGAGCTGTTTTTT.

This clone was detected only once. The sample contains more than one DNA sequence encoding this CDR3. The J gene is TRBJ2-6, the V gene TRBV2; no clear D gene. Looked up from germline, CDR1 is SNHLY and CDR2 is FYNNEI. With 5 bases removed from V and 3 bases from J, the gap between germline ends came to 2 bases. The CDR3 sequence is 12 residues long. CDR3 amino acids: CASSLGANVLTF. As DNA, the CDR3 is TGTGCCAGCAGTCTTGGGGCCAACGTCCTGACTTTC. Drawing the rest from reference TRBV2 and TRBJ2-6, the complete variable domain is EPEVTQTPSHQVTQMGQEVILRCVPISNHLYFYWYRQILGQKVEFLVSFYNNEISEKSEIFDDQFSVERPDGSNFTLKIRSTKLEDSAMYFCASSLGANVLTFGAGSRLTVL.

The J gene is TRBJ1-1, the V gene TRBV4-3, with D possibly matching TRBD1 (5 bases). V was trimmed by 8 bases and J by 0 bases, leaving 13 bases between them. Per the germline V gene, CDR1 is LGHNA and CDR2 is YSLEER. The CDR3 loop spans 14 amino acids. In DNA, the CDR3 is TGCGCCAGCTCCATGGAGGGGATGAACACTGAAGCTTTCTTT. It codes for CASSMEGMNTEAFF.

The genes are TRBV5-4 and TRBJ1-4; TRBD1 agrees at 10 bases. There are 16 residues in the CDR3. From germline, CDR1 is SGHNT and CDR2 YYREEE (reference sequence). V gave up 4 bases and J gave up 7 bases; unmatched junction bases: 10. The CDR3 protein is CASSPDRGKMGEKLFF. CDR3 in DNA: TGTGCCAGCAGCCCGGACAGGGGGAAGATGGGTGAAAAACTGTTTTTT.

The genes are TRBV27 and TRBJ2-2; 7 nucleotides line up with TRBD2. Germline-derived CDR1 and CDR2 are MNHEY and SMNVEV (reference sequence). Trimming cost V 6 bases and J 5 bases; bases outside gene matches: 6. The CDR3 has 14 amino acids. CDR3 DNA sequence: TGTGCCAGCAGCGGCGGGAGTAAGACCGGGGAGCTGTTTTTT. Translating gives CASSGGSKTGELFF.

In this sample, this clone turned up once. Other DNA sequences in the same sample also yield this CDR3. The rearrangement links TRBV5-1 to TRBJ1-1, with 9 bases identical to TRBD1. CDR1 is SGHRS, CDR2 YFSETQ, per germline. The V gene end was trimmed by 2 bases and the J gene end by 1 base; junction bases not matched to a gene: 3. The CDR3 covers 15 residues. Here the CDR3 DNA reads TGCGCCAGCAGCTTAATGGGACAGGGGAACACTGAAGCTTTCTTT. Residues: CASSLMGQGNTEAFF.

CDR3 bases: TGCAGCGTTGAAGTGGGAGGGCTCTCCTACAATGAGCAGTTCTTC. It specifies CSVEVGGLSYNEQFF. The V gene is TRBV29-1, the J gene TRBJ2-1, with 7 positions matching TRBD2. Trimming at V came to 1 base and at J to 0 bases, leaving 3 bases not matched to a gene. Germline V lookup: CDR1 SQVTM, CDR2 ANQGSEA. The CDR3 extends over 15 amino acids.

The chain carries TRBV6-1 and TRBJ2-3; 7 positions match TRBD1. The CDR3 has 17 amino acids. The V gene's germline CDR1 is MNHNS and CDR2 SASEGT. Germline trimming cut 4 bases from V and 2 bases from J; bases unmatched to any gene: 12. The CDR3: CASSGLRDSFSTDTQYF. The CDR3, as DNA: TGTGCCAGCAGTGGGCTCCGGGACAGCTTTTCCACAGATACGCAGTATTTT.

The J gene is TRBJ2-7, the V gene TRBV11-2; 8 bases map to TRBD1. There are 17 residues in the CDR3. The germline gives CDR1 SGHAT, CDR2 FQNNGV. With V trimmed by 0 bases and J by 0 bases, 7 bases remained unmatched. The CDR3 region is CASSLDLRTGSSYEQYF. As DNA, the CDR3 is TGTGCCAGCAGCTTAGATCTTCGGACAGGGAGCTCCTACGAGCAGTACTTC.

The chain has TRBV7-2 and TRBJ2-7; tentatively, D is TRBD1 (6 bases). Germline lookup yields CDR1 SGHTA and CDR2 FQGNSA. V was pared by 1 base and J by 6 bases, with 13 bases between. This CDR3 has 14 residues. The CDR3 protein is CASSLVGAGGEQYF. The CDR3, as DNA: TGTGCCAGCAGCTTAGTGGGGGCGGGTGGCGAGCAGTACTTC.

The gene calls are TRBV30 and TRBJ1-6; 7 bases align to TRBD1. The CDR3 is 15 residues long. The germline gives CDR1 GTSNPN, CDR2 SVGIG (reference sequence). V shed 0 bases, J shed 5 bases, and the junction held 4 bases outside the gene matches. The CDR3 nucleotides read TGTGCCTGGAGTGTAGGCAGGGGGGATAATTCACCCCTCCACTTT. Its protein product is CAWSVGRGDNSPLHF.

V and J are TRBV4-1 and TRBJ2-5; TRBD2 matches at 13 bases. The V gene end was trimmed by 0 bases and the J gene end by 3 bases; junction bases not matched to a gene: 4. Germline assignment: CDR1 MGHRA and CDR2 YSYEKL. This CDR3 comprises 17 residues. CDR3 region: CASSQDRGTSGEETQYF. For the CDR3, the DNA is TGCGCCAGCAGCCAAGATCGGGGGACTAGCGGGGAAGAGACCCAGTACTTC.

The chain combines TRBV5-1 with TRBJ2-1; D may correspond to TRBD1 or TRBD2 (5 bases each). Germline V gene sequence: CDR1 SGHRS, CDR2 YFSETQ. CDR3 length: 14 amino acids. Trimming left V 7 bases short and J 8 bases short, with 19 bases between. CDR3 residues: CASLQGVGAYEQFF. The CDR3 nucleotides are TGCGCCAGCCTCCAGGGAGTAGGGGCGTATGAGCAGTTCTTC.

The chain recombines TRBV7-3 with TRBJ2-1; TRBD2 is a possible D gene (5 bases). The germline gives CDR1 SGHTA, CDR2 FQGTGA. This CDR3 region has 13 residues. Trimming removed 3 bases at V and 4 bases at J, with 7 bases between. CDR3 protein: CASSLTTYNEQFF. The CDR3 DNA is TGTGCCAGCAGCTTGACTACTTACAATGAGCAGTTCTTC.

The chain is built from TRBV5-6 and TRBJ2-2; 7 nucleotides align to TRBD1. This CDR3 is built from 15 residues. The J segment lost 7 bases and the V segment lost 4 bases, leaving 10 bases of the junction unmatched. Germline CDR1 reads SGHDT; CDR2 reads YYEEEE. The CDR3 sequence: CASSPDRRRFGELFF. DNA for the CDR3: TGTGCCAGCAGCCCGGACAGGCGGAGGTTCGGGGAGCTGTTTTTT.

The rearrangement uses TRBV28 and TRBJ2-2, with 9 bases fitting TRBD2. Germline V gene lookup returns CDR1 MDHEN and CDR2 SYDVKM. CDR3 length: 17 residues. V dropped 6 bases and J dropped 0; count of bases not matched to a gene: 8. The CDR3 DNA reads TGTGCCAGCAGGATGACTGGCGGGGGGGCGAACACCGGGGAGCTGTTTTTT. Its translation is CASRMTGGGANTGELFF.